This entry describes one TCR beta chain. Compared with germline, one end of the junction differs, possibly owing to a read error. From the 5' RACE reads, TCRdb called clonotypes with MiXCR, one entry per CDR3 protein. The data show hundreds of thousands of distinct CDR3 sequences, roughly a sixth seen once. This sample was taken from a study of T cells after yellow fever vaccination. The CDR3 runs 15 residues. Germline V gives CDR1 LGHDT, CDR2 YNNKEL (reference sequence). This chain links TRBV3-1 with TRBJ1-2, with TRBD1 as a possible D gene (5 bases). The TCR sequence derives from a man aged 18 to 35 who received the YFV17D yellow fever vaccine. Material: PBMCs, obtained before the yellow fever booster vaccination. The DNA for the CDR3 is TGTGCCAGCAGCCAAGATCTTGGTGCGGAAGGGGTTTGTGCCTTC. Translated, it gives CASSQDLGAEGVCAF. The full variable domain, with the rest looked up from reference TRBV3-1 and TRBJ1-2, is DTAVSQTPKYLVTQMGNDKSIKCEQNLGHDTMYWYKQDSKKFLKIMFSYNNKELIINETVPNRFSPKSPDKAHLNLHINSLELGDSAVYFCASSQDLGAEGVCAFGSGTRLTVV.